The 16 T cell receptor beta chains given below trace back to one sample, sequenced in a study of blood T cell repertoires in COVID-19 (dated by TCRdb to 2020 to 2022). Library preparation used the immunoSEQ multiplex PCR assay. Held by TCRdb, this immuneACCESS table contains in-frame sequences only and omits some clones. Under half of the omission traces to an unresolved V gene where checked; the cause of the rest is unknown. The sample yields approximately 300,000 clones; around 85% were counted once. 0.87% of the sample is taken by the ten largest. Sample: peripheral blood. All receptors derive from a human donor with COVID-19, enrolled during active disease. The donor label of this sample is uncertain.

The chain joins TRBV2 to TRBJ1-1, with 8 bases fitting TRBD1. V shed 6 bases, J shed 4 bases, and the junction held 10 bases outside the gene matches. This CDR3 spans 15 amino acids. CDR1 is SNHLY, CDR2 FYNNEI, per germline. The CDR3 sequence: CASSPGTGPLTEAFF. CDR3 in DNA: TGTGCCAGCAGCCCCGGGACAGGACCTCTCACTGAAGCTTTCTTT.

CDR3 sequence (DNA): TGCGCCAGCAGCCAAGGGGCTTCGGATACCTACAATGAGCAGTTCTTC. This codes for CASSQGASDTYNEQFF. The chain carries TRBV4-1 and TRBJ2-1; D call uncertain. Trimming left V 1 base short and J 2 bases short, with 12 bases between. The CDR3 runs 16 residues. Germline loops: CDR1 MGHRA, CDR2 YSYEKL.

The chain recombines TRBV30 with TRBJ1-1; D is unresolved. The V end lost 1 base, the J end lost 8 bases, and 8 bases lay between the germline ends. Germline lookup yields CDR1 GTSNPN and CDR2 SVGIG (reference sequence). The CDR3 length is 11 residues. CDR3 sequence: CAWSGSGEAFF. For the CDR3, the DNA is TGTGCCTGGAGTGGCTCCGGGGAAGCTTTCTTT. Filled out from reference TRBV30 and TRBJ1-1, the complete variable domain reads SQTIHQWPATLVQPVGSPLSLECTVEGTSNPNLYWYRQAAGRGLQLLFYSVGIGQISSEVPQNLSASRPQDRQFILSSKKLLLSDSGFYLCAWSGSGEAFFGQGTRLTVV.

This clone was observed a single time. The chain combines TRBV3-1 (or the pseudogene TRBV3-2) with TRBJ1-5, with 7 bases identical to TRBD1. Trimming took 3 bases from V and 6 from J; bases not matched to a gene: 8. The CDR3 length is 15 residues. Germline CDR1 LGHDT, CDR2 YNNKEL (reference sequence). CDR3 coding DNA: TGTGCCAGCAGCCAGGCAGGGGGTACAAGTCAGCCCCAGCATTTT. It codes for CASSQAGGTSQPQHF.

V is TRBV5-4 and J is TRBJ1-1; 10 bases match TRBD1. V lost 4 bases and J lost 1; bases outside the gene matches: 7. The CDR3 has 16 residues. Germline V gene data show CDR1 as SGHNT and CDR2 as YYREEE (reference sequence). The CDR3 DNA reads as TGTGCCAGCAGCCCCCAGACAGGGGGCACGAACACTGAAGCTTTCTTT. Translation: CASSPQTGGTNTEAFF.

The rearrangement links TRBV19 to TRBJ2-3; no reliable D call. The CDR3 runs 12 residues. Trimming stripped 3 bases from V and 4 bases from J, with 5 bases between. Germline V lookup: CDR1 LNHDA, CDR2 SQIVND (reference sequence). CDR3 sequence (DNA): TGTGCCAGTAGTATCAGTTCAGATACGCAGTATTTT. The encoded protein is CASSISSDTQYF.

The chain carries TRBV10-3 and TRBJ1-2; no definite D call. Between the trimmed V and J ends, which lost 6 bases and 5 bases, there was a span of 16 bases. The germline gives CDR1 ENHRY, CDR2 SYGVKD. The CDR3 is 14 amino acids. The CDR3: CAISYEGTLYGYTF. CDR3 nucleotides: TGTGCCATCAGCTATGAGGGTACACTTTATGGCTACACCTTC.

The chain combines TRBV11-2 with TRBJ2-2, with 13 bases aligning to TRBD2. J gave up 5 bases and V 8 bases, and 8 bases lay outside the gene matches. Germline assignment: CDR1 SGHAT and CDR2 FQNNGV. The CDR3 contains 16 residues. In DNA, the CDR3 is TGTGCCAGCGGGGGGACTAGCGGGACGGTTACCGGGGAGCTGTTTTTT. It codes for CASGGTSGTVTGELFF. The full variable domain, completed using reference TRBV11-2 and TRBJ2-2, is EAGVAQSPRYKIIEKRQSVAFWCNPISGHATLYWYQQILGQGPKLLIQFQNNGVVDDSQLPKDRFSAERLKGVDSTLKIQPAKLEDSAVYLCASGGTSGTVTGELFFGEGSRLTVL.

The chain links TRBV6-5 to TRBJ1-2, with 8 bases fitting TRBD1. Trimming cost V 7 bases and J 4 bases; bases outside gene matches: 11. CDR1 is MNHEY and CDR2 is SVGAGI in the germline V gene. The CDR3 is made up of 15 amino acids. CDR3 amino acids: CASTLVDRALYGYTF. CDR3 sequence (DNA): TGTGCCAGCACCCTCGTGGACAGGGCCCTCTATGGCTACACCTTC.

This clone has just a few counts. The chain carries TRBV11-2 and TRBJ1-2; a weak D match, TRBD1 (5 bases). CDR1 and CDR2 from the germline V gene are SGHAT and FQNNGV. The length of the CDR3 is 15 residues. V lost 1 base, J lost 7 bases, and 16 bases lay in between. CDR3: CASSLGSQGLAGYTF. CDR3 nucleotides: TGTGCCAGCAGCTTAGGGTCCCAGGGCCTTGCTGGCTACACCTTC.

The chain links TRBV25-1 to TRBJ1-1; D remains ambiguous. V dropped 4 bases and J dropped 7 bases, with 19 bases sitting between them. Germline values: CDR1 MGHDK, CDR2 SYGVNS. CDR3 size: 15 residues. DNA for the CDR3: TGTGCCAGCAGTGTCCCCCTAGGTGAGAATATTGAAGCTTTCTTT. This sequence encodes CASSVPLGENIEAFF. Supplemented by reference TRBV25-1 and TRBJ1-1, the full variable domain reads EADIYQTPRYLVIGTGKKITLECSQTMGHDKMYWYQQDPGMELHLIHYSYGVNSTEKGDLSSESTVSRIRTEHFPLTLESARPSHTSQYLCASSVPLGENIEAFFGQGTRLTVV.

The V and J genes are TRBV30 and TRBJ1-5, with TRBD1 identical over 7 bases. With V trimmed by 3 bases and J by 7 bases, 6 bases remained unmatched. Germline V CDR1 and CDR2: GTSNPN, SVGIG (reference sequence). The CDR3 spans 13 residues. The CDR3 protein is CAWSGQAGQPQHF. Written as DNA, the CDR3 is TGTGCCTGGAGCGGACAGGCCGGCCAGCCCCAGCATTTT.

This clone was detected once. The chain employs TRBV30 and TRBJ2-4; 9 positions match TRBD1. The CDR3 sequence is 12 residues long. Germline CDR1 GTSNPN, CDR2 SVGIG (reference sequence). V shed 6 bases, J shed 8 bases, and the junction held 5 bases outside the gene matches. CDR3: CACSGQGHIQYF. As DNA, the CDR3 is TGTGCCTGCTCTGGACAGGGGCACATTCAGTACTTC.

This clone has just one count. V and J are TRBV28 and TRBJ1-2, with unresolved D. CDR1 and CDR2 (germline): MDHEN, SYDVKM. CDR3 size: 12 residues. V shed 6 bases and J shed 6 bases, with 11 bases lying between them. The CDR3 region has the DNA TGTGCCAGCAGCGGACTGAACCATGGCTACACCTTC. Translation gives CASSGLNHGYTF.

The CDR3 DNA reads TGTGCCTGGAGTGTCGGGGGAACCTCGTACGAGCAGTACTTC. This gives the protein CAWSVGGTSYEQYF. The V gene is TRBV30, the J gene TRBJ2-7; D possibly corresponds to TRBD2 (6 bases). V was pared by 0 bases and J by 4 bases, with 13 bases between. There are 14 residues in the CDR3. Germline V lookup: CDR1 GTSNPN, CDR2 SVGIG (reference sequence).

The chain recombines TRBV6-5 with TRBJ1-3; 8 bases agree with TRBD1. With 4 bases clipped from V and 0 bases from J, the junction kept 2 bases outside the gene matches. The CDR3 sequence is 15 residues long. Germline assignment: CDR1 MNHEY and CDR2 SVGAGI. Here the CDR3 DNA reads TGTGCCAGCAGTTTGGACAGGGCCTCTGGAAACACCATATATTTT. This codes for CASSLDRASGNTIYF.